Here is one T cell receptor beta chain with its context. The CDR3 consists of 15 residues. V was pared by 7 bases and J by 3 bases, with 17 bases between. Germline V lookup: CDR1 KGHDR, CDR2 SFDVKD. This entry is derived from a study of blood T cell repertoires in COVID-19. In the source study's methods: Amplification with reference gene primers provided the estimates of nucleated cell counts. Sequencing was performed with immunoSEQ multiplex PCR; in TCRdb, only in-frame clones are kept and a portion is missing. The DNA gave D and trimming, while V, J and clone size come from that table. The table has roughly 300,000 clones, over 75% seen once.

This receptor was taken from a man aged 18 to 30 with active or convalescent COVID-19. The material sequenced was peripheral blood. The chain carries TRBV24-1 and TRBJ2-5, with D possibly matching TRBD2 (5 bases). CDR3 amino acids: CATSAAGGGEETQYF. The CDR3 coding sequence is TGTGCCACCAGCGCCGCCGGAGGTGGTGAAGAGACCCAGTACTTC.